One and the same sample provided the 21 T cell receptor beta chains below, sequenced in a study of radiotherapy plus CTLA-4 blockade in lung cancer. The method was immunoSEQ multiplex PCR; TCRdb's version includes in-frame clones alone and lacks a portion of them. The data show 85,000 to 90,000 clones, approximately 86% seen once. Sequenced here: peripheral blood, sampled from a patient treated with radiotherapy plus ipilimumab. These TCRs come from a human donor with non-small cell lung cancer that progressed on radiotherapy plus ipilimumab.

This chain connects TRBV4-1 to TRBJ2-1; TRBD1 aligns across 11 bases. The CDR3 is 14 amino acids. Germline V gene data show CDR1 as MGHRA and CDR2 as YSYEKL. With V trimmed by 3 bases and J by 9 bases, 4 bases remained unmatched. CDR3 protein: CASSQDRGLVEQFF. CDR3 nucleotide sequence: TGCGCCAGCAGCCAGGACAGGGGGCTTGTTGAGCAGTTCTTC.

The chain has TRBV6-1 and TRBJ2-7; 13 bases line up with TRBD2. CDR3 length equals 14 residues. V dropped 6 bases and J dropped 6; count of bases not matched to a gene: 5. Germline loops: CDR1 MNHNS, CDR2 SASEGT. The CDR3 DNA is TGTGCCAGCAGCGCAGGGACTAGCGGGATCGAGCAGTACTTC. It yields the protein CASSAGTSGIEQYF.

The V gene is TRBV2, the J gene TRBJ1-3; 7 bases map to TRBD1. The V gene end was trimmed by 7 bases and the J gene end by 8 bases; junction bases not matched to a gene: 8. CDR1 SNHLY and CDR2 FYNNEI come from the germline V gene. The CDR3 length is 13 residues. The CDR3 is CASTIPGGDTIYF. In DNA form, the CDR3 reads TGTGCCAGCACCATCCCAGGGGGGGACACCATATATTTT.

The J gene is TRBJ2-4, the V gene TRBV29-1; no clear D. Looked up from germline, CDR1 is SQVTM and CDR2 is ANQGSEA. V was pared by 4 bases and J by 7 bases, with 14 bases between. The CDR3 is 13 residues long. The CDR3 DNA is TGCAGCGTTGTGGGGTCATCGGTGAACATTCAGTACTTC. Translation: CSVVGSSVNIQYF.

The genes are TRBV6-6 and TRBJ1-4; TRBD1 is a possible D gene (5 bases). Germline assignment: CDR1 MNHNY and CDR2 SVGAGI (reference sequence). The CDR3 spans 14 residues. Deletions cut 0 bases from V and 7 bases from J, with 9 bases between. The CDR3 coding sequence is TGTGCCAGCAGTTACTCAGGCCAGGGTGAAAAACTGTTTTTT. It translates to CASSYSGQGEKLFF.

The genes are TRBV5-6 and TRBJ2-3; D might be TRBD1 (5 bases). Trimming shortened V by 3 bases and J by 3 bases, and 14 bases separated the two germline ends. Germline CDR1 and CDR2: SGHDT and YYEEEE. This CDR3 region has 15 residues. CDR3 coding DNA: TGTGCCAGCAGCTCAGGGCCCGCCTCTACAGATACGCAGTATTTT. Protein product: CASSSGPASTDTQYF.

The chain joins TRBV7-9 to TRBJ2-3, with 7 bases identical to TRBD2. In germline, CDR1 is SEHNR, CDR2 FQNEAQ (reference sequence). V dropped 4 bases and J dropped 1; count of bases not matched to a gene: 8. The CDR3 runs to 16 residues. CDR3 protein: CASSSDNREGTDTQYF. The DNA of the CDR3 is TGTGCCAGCAGCTCCGACAACCGGGAGGGCACAGATACGCAGTATTTT.

The chain is built from TRBV27 and TRBJ2-2; the D gene could be TRBD1 or TRBD2 (5 bases each). Germline assignment: CDR1 MNHEY and CDR2 SMNVEV (reference sequence). V gave up 2 bases and J gave up 5 bases, with 6 bases separating them. This CDR3 has 13 amino acids. As DNA, the CDR3 is TGTGCCAGCAGTTTAGAGGGGACCGGGGAGCTGTTTTTT. It specifies CASSLEGTGELFF.

The rearrangement uses TRBV6-4 and TRBJ1-1; D gene uncertain. V dropped 4 bases and J dropped 7 bases, with 16 bases sitting between them. The CDR3 runs to 14 residues. The germline gives CDR1 MRHNA, CDR2 SNTAGT. CDR3 sequence: CASSVRERAVEAFF. CDR3 in DNA: TGTGCCAGCAGTGTCCGCGAGCGGGCTGTTGAAGCTTTCTTT.

The chain joins TRBV7-3 to TRBJ2-1; maybe TRBD1 (6 bases). Germline loops: CDR1 SGHTA, CDR2 FQGTGA. The CDR3 totals 13 residues. V lost 6 bases, J lost 7 bases, and 13 bases lay in between. CDR3 in amino acids: CASSYLGGNEQFF. CDR3 sequence (DNA): TGTGCCAGCAGTTACTTAGGGGGTAATGAGCAGTTCTTC.

This clone was observed a few times. The genes are TRBV6-5 and TRBJ1-2, with D hard to call. V lost 4 bases, J lost 7 bases, and 19 bases lay in between. This CDR3 has 15 residues. Per the germline V gene, CDR1 is MNHEY and CDR2 is SVGAGI. The DNA for the CDR3 is TGTGCCAGCAGTTCTCCGGGTGGGAGGGTCGCTGGCTACACCTTC. The encoded protein is CASSSPGGRVAGYTF.

V usage is TRBV7-2 and J usage is TRBJ2-5; 10 bases agree with TRBD2. There are 19 residues in the CDR3. J was trimmed by 5 bases and V by 4 bases; bases with no gene match: 19. Looked up from germline, CDR1 is SGHTA and CDR2 is FQGNSA. In DNA, the CDR3 is TGTGCCAGCAGCTGGATGGGAGGTGGGAGCGGGAGGGCCGGGGAGACCCAGTACTTC. Its translation: CASSWMGGGSGRAGETQYF.

This clone was picked up a small number of times. The chain has TRBV5-1 and TRBJ2-2, with 8 bases fitting TRBD2. Germline V gene lookup returns CDR1 SGHRS and CDR2 YFSETQ. The CDR3 is made up of 19 amino acids. The V and J ends lost 4 bases and 6 bases, in that order; junction bases with no gene match: 20. The CDR3 loop reads CASSPSLRGGGNLPGELFF. The CDR3 nucleotides read TGCGCCAGCAGCCCTTCTCTGAGAGGCGGGGGGAATTTGCCCGGGGAGCTGTTTTTT.

The V gene is TRBV29-1, the J gene TRBJ2-7, with 9 bases fitting TRBD1. CDR1 SQVTM and CDR2 ANQGSEA come from the germline V gene. V lost 4 bases, J lost 0 bases, and 4 bases stayed unmatched. This CDR3 has 14 residues. CDR3 protein: CSVAGTGSSYEQYF. CDR3 nucleotides: TGCAGCGTTGCCGGGACAGGGAGCTCCTACGAGCAGTACTTC.

This clone was counted only a few times. This chain connects TRBV7-2 to TRBJ1-6; D gene ambiguous. The length of the CDR3 is 15 residues. Trimming removed 1 base at V and 7 bases at J, with 11 bases between. Germline CDR1 and CDR2: SGHTA and FQGNSA. The chain's CDR3 is CASSLVQPSNSPLHF. In DNA form, the CDR3 reads TGTGCCAGCAGCTTAGTGCAGCCCTCGAATTCACCCCTCCACTTT.

The V call is TRBV29-1, the J call TRBJ2-5; no definite D call. The germline V gene has CDR1 SQVTM and CDR2 ANQGSEA. V lost 5 bases to trimming and J lost 4 bases, with 11 bases between them. This CDR3 has 12 amino acids. In DNA, the CDR3 is TGCAGCGTTTTAGATGGGCGAGAGACCCAGTACTTC. Translated, it gives CSVLDGRETQYF.

V is TRBV6-1 and J is TRBJ1-3; a possible D gene is TRBD1 (5 bases). This CDR3 comprises 17 residues. CDR1 is MNHNS and CDR2 is SASEGT in the germline V gene. The V gene lost 4 bases and the J gene lost 0 bases, with 16 bases spanning the gap. Written as DNA, the CDR3 is TGTGCCAGCAGTGGGGTCCAGGGTGCCTACTCTGGAAACACCATATATTTT. Amino acids: CASSGVQGAYSGNTIYF.

The chain is built from TRBV6-4 and TRBJ2-1, with 10 bases fitting TRBD2. The ends lost 6 bases at V and 3 bases at J; junction bases unmatched: 2. The CDR3 is 14 amino acids. The germline gives CDR1 MRHNA, CDR2 SNTAGT. The CDR3, as DNA: TGTGCCAGCAGGAGGACTAGCGGCTACAATGAGCAGTTCTTC. It encodes CASRRTSGYNEQFF.

The chain uses TRBV6-6 and TRBJ1-2; TRBD1 might be the D (5 bases). V was trimmed by 6 bases and J by 7 bases, leaving 15 bases between them. Germline loops: CDR1 MNHNY, CDR2 SVGAGI (reference sequence). There are 13 residues in the CDR3. This chain's CDR3 is CASSRPTVRGYTF. CDR3 DNA: TGTGCCAGCAGCCGGCCGACAGTCCGTGGCTACACCTTC.

The rearrangement joins TRBV6-6 to TRBJ1-1, with TRBD1 matching over 8 bases. The CDR3 has 15 residues. The V segment lost 6 bases and the J segment 0 bases; nucleotides outside the gene matches: 6. In germline, CDR1 is MNHNY, CDR2 SVGAGI (reference sequence). The CDR3 DNA is TGTGCCAGCAGCCGCGGACAGGGTCTGAACACTGAAGCTTTCTTT. Its translation is CASSRGQGLNTEAFF.

This clone was seen a few times. This rearrangement joins TRBV4-3 to TRBJ1-2, with a tentative D call TRBD1 (6 bases). V was cut by 4 bases and J by 4 bases, with 10 bases left in between. Germline loops: CDR1 LGHNA, CDR2 YSLEER. The CDR3 runs to 13 residues. The CDR3 loop is CASSPQGTYGYTF. For the CDR3, the DNA is TGCGCCAGCAGCCCACAGGGAACCTATGGCTACACCTTC.